This TCR beta chain was recovered during a study of T cell responses to AZD1222 COVID-19 vaccine. General study points: Among vaccine-associated CD4 TCRs, coverage spanned spike, with dominance at 160-218 and 743-854.

Using immunoSEQ multiplex PCR, the repertoire was profiled, and TCRdb retains in-frame clones only, with some absent. The table has approximately 120,000 clones, about 89% seen once. Germline V gene data show CDR1 as LGHDT and CDR2 as YNNKEL (reference sequence). Trimming took off 4 bases at V and 4 bases at J, with 14 bases between the two ends. The CDR3 contains 15 residues. Of note for this clone: Its antigen is undetermined.

This specimen consisted of peripheral blood, obtained on day 0 of AZD1222 vaccination. This TCR came from an adult in good health. This sequence joins TRBV3-1 (or the pseudogene TRBV3-2) and TRBJ2-1; tentatively, D is TRBD2 (5 bases). The CDR3 DNA reads as TGTGCCAGCAGCCGCTCCGGGGTGTCGTACAATGAGCAGTTCTTC. Its protein product is CASSRSGVSYNEQFF.